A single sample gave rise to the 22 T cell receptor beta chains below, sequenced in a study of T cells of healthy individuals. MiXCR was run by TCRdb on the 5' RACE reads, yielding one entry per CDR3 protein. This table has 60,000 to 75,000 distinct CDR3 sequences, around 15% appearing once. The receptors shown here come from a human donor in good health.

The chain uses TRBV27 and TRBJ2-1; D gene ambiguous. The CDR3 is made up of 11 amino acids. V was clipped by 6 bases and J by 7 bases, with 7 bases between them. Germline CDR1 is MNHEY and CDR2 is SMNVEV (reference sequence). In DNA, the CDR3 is TGTGCCAGCAGCCGGCTTAATGAGCAGTTCTTC. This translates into CASSRLNEQFF.

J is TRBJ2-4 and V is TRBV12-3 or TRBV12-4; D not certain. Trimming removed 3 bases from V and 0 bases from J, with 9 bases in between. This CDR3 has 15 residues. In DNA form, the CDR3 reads TGTGCCAGCAGTTTGCGGCTCGCAGCCAAAAACATTCAGTACTTC. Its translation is CASSLRLAAKNIQYF.

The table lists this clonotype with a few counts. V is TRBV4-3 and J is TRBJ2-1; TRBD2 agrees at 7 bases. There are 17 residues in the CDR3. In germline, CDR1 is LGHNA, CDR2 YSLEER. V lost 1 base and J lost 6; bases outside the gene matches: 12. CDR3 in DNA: TGCGCCAGCAGCCAAGTTGCGATGCGGGAGACGGGCAATGAGCAGTTCTTC. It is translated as CASSQVAMRETGNEQFF.

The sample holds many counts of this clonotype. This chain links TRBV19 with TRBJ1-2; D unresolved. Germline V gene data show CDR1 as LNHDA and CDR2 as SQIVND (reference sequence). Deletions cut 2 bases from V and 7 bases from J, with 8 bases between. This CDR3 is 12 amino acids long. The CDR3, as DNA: TGTGCCAGTAGTATACGGGAATTTGGCTACACCTTC. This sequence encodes CASSIREFGYTF.

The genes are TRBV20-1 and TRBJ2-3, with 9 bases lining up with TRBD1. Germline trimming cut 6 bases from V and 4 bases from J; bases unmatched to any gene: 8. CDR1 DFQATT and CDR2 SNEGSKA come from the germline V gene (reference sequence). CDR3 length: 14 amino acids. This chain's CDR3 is CSAYGDRVPDTQYF. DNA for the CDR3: TGCAGTGCCTACGGGGACAGGGTTCCAGATACGCAGTATTTT.

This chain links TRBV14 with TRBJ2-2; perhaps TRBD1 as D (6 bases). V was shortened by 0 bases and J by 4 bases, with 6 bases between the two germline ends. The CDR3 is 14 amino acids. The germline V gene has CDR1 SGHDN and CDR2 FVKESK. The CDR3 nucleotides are TGTGCCAGCAGCCAAGACAGGGGCACCGGGGAGCTGTTTTTT. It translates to CASSQDRGTGELFF.

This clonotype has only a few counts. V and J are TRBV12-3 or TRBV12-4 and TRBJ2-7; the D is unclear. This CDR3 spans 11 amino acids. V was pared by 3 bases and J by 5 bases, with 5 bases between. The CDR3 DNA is TGTGCCAGCAGTTTTAGGGACGAGCAGTACTTC. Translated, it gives CASSFRDEQYF.

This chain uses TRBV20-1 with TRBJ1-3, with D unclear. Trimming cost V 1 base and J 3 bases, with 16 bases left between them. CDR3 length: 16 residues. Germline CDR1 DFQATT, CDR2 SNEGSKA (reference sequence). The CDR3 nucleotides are TGCAGTGCTAGAGCGGCAGTCAAATCCGGTGGAAACACCATATATTTT. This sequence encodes CSARAAVKSGGNTIYF.

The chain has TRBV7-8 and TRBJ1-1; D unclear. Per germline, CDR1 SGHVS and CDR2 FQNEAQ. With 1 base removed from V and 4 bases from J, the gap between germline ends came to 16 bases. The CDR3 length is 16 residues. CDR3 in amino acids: CASSLEGERRGTEAFF. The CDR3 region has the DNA TGTGCCAGCAGCTTAGAAGGAGAACGGCGTGGCACTGAAGCTTTCTTT.

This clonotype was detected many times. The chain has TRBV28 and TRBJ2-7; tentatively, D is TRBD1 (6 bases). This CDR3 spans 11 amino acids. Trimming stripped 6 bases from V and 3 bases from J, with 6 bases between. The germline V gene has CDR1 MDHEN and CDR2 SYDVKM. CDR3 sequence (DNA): TGTGCCAGCAGACAGGGCTACGAGCAGTACTTC. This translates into CASRQGYEQYF.

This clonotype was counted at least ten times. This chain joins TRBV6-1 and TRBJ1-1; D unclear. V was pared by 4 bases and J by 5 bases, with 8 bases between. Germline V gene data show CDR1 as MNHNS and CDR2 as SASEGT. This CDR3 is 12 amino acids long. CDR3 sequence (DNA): TGTGCCAGCAGTGTCTCATGGACTGAAGCTTTCTTT. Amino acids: CASSVSWTEAFF.

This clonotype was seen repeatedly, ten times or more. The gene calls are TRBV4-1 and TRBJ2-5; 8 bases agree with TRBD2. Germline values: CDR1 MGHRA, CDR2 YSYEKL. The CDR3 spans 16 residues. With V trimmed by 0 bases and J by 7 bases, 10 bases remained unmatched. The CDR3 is CASSQEGSGVSATQYF. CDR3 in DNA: TGCGCCAGCAGCCAAGAAGGTAGCGGGGTATCTGCGACCCAGTACTTC.

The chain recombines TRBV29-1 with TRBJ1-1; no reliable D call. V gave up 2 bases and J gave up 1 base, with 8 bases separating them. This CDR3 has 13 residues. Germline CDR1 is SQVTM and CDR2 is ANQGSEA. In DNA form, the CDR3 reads TGCAGCGTTGAACCCAGGAGGAACACTGAAGCTTTCTTT. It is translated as CSVEPRRNTEAFF.

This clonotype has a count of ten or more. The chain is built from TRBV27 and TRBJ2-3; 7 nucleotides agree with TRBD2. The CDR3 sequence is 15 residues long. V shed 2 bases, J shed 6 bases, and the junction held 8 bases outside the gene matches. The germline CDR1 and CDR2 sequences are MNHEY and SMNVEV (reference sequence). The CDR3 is CASSLLGSGRDTQYF. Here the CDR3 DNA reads TGTGCCAGCAGTTTACTAGGGTCCGGGAGGGATACGCAGTATTTT.

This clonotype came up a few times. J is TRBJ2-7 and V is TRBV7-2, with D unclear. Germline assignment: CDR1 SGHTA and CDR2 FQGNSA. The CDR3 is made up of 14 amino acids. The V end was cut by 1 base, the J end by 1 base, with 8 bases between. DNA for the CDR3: TGTGCCAGCAGCTTAGATGTCAGATCCTACGAGCAGTACTTC. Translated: CASSLDVRSYEQYF.

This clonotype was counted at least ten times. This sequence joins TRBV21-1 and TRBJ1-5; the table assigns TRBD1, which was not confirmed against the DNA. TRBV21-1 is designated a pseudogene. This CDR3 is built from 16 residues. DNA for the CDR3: TGTGCCAGCAGCAAAGGGTACAGGGGCCTCAATCAGCCCCAGCATTTT. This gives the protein CASSKGYRGLNQPQHF.

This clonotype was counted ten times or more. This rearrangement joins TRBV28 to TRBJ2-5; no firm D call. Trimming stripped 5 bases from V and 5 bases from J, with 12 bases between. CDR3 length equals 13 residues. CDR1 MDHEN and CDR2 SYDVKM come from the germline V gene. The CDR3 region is CASSPGRLETQYF. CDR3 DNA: TGTGCCAGCAGTCCCGGCAGGCTGGAGACCCAGTACTTC.

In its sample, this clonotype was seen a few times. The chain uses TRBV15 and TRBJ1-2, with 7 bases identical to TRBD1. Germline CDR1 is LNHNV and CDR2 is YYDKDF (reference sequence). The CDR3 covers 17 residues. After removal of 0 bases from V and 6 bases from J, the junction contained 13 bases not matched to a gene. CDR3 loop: CATSRDTQGVGINGYTF. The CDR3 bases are TGTGCCACCAGCAGAGATACTCAGGGGGTCGGCATAAATGGCTACACCTTC. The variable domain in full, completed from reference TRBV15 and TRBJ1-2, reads DAMVIQNPRYQVTQFGKPVTLSCSQTLNHNVMYWYQQKSSQAPKLLFHYYDKDFNNEADTPDNFQSRRPNTSFCFLDIRSPGLGDTAMYLCATSRDTQGVGINGYTFGSGTRLTVV.

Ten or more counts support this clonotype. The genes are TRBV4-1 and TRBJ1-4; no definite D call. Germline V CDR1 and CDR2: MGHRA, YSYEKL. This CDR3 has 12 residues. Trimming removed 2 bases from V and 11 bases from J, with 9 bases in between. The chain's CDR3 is CASSQPAEKLFF. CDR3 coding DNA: TGCGCCAGCAGCCAACCGGCCGAGAAACTGTTTTTT.

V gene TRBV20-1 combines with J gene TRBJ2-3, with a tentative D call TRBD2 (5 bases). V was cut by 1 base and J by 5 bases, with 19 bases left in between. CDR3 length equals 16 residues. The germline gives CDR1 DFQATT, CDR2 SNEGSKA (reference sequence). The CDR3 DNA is TGCAGTGCTAGAGCCTCTAGCTCCCCAACGAGAGATACGCAGTATTTT. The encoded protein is CSARASSSPTRDTQYF.

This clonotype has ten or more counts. CDR3 DNA sequence: TGTGCCAGCAGCGTAGGCCACAATAACTATGGCTACACCTTC. Encoded protein: CASSVGHNNYGYTF. The chain links TRBV9 to TRBJ1-2; D unresolved. The germline V gene encodes CDR1 SGDLS and CDR2 YYNGEE. The V and J ends lost 0 bases and 1 base respectively, with 7 bases between them. The CDR3 contains 14 residues. The full variable domain, in which reference TRBV9 and TRBJ1-2 provide the parts outside the CDR3, is DSGVTQTPKHLITATGQRVTLRCSPRSGDLSVYWYQQSLDQGLQFLIQYYNGEERAKGNILERFSAQQFPDLHSELNLSSLELGDSALYFCASSVGHNNYGYTFGSGTRLTVV.

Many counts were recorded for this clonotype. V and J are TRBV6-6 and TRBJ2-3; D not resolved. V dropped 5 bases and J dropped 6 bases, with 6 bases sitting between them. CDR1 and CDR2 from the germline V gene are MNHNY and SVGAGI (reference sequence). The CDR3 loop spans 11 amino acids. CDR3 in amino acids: CASSATDTQYF. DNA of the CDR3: TGTGCCAGCAGTGCCACGGATACGCAGTATTTT.